Listed below are T cell receptor beta chains from one sample, sequenced in a study of graft-versus-host responses after intestinal transplantation. TCRdb's copy holds only in-frame clones and misses some; the assay was immunoSEQ multiplex PCR. The table has some 22,000 clones, around three fifths seen once; the top ten hold approximately 0.93%. Sequenced material: alloreactive CD4+ T cells from a mixed lymphocyte reaction culture, taken before intestinal transplant. The receptors here all came from a human patient who received an intestinal transplant. CDR3s include the opening cysteine and the closing phenylalanine or tryptophan. The order of the fields is CDR3 protein, CDR3 DNA, D gene, J gene, clone size, V gene. A D gene is named only where the DNA matches it firmly. Clone sizes are given selectively: once, few, many, or a class where the clone is expanded.

CDR3 protein: CASSLAVTGYEQYF; CDR3 DNA: TGTGCCAGCAGCTTAGCCGTGACAGGGTACGAGCAGTACTTC; D gene: TRBD1; J gene: TRBJ2-7; clone size: .; V gene: TRBV7-9
CDR3 protein: CASSPRTGGTTNEKLFF; CDR3 DNA: TGTGCCAGCAGCCCCAGGACAGGGGGTACTACTAATGAAAAACTGTTTTTT; D gene: TRBD1; J gene: TRBJ1-4; clone size: .; V gene: TRBV7-9
CDR3 protein: CASSLVGLAGGQYF; CDR3 DNA: TGTGCCAGCAGCTTAGTGGGACTAGCGGGAGGGCAGTACTTC; D gene: TRBD2; J gene: TRBJ2-5; clone size: .; V gene: TRBV11-2
CDR3 protein: CASSLHRGNEQYF; CDR3 DNA: TGTGCCAGCAGCTTGCACAGGGGAAACGAGCAGTACTTC; D gene: TRBD1; J gene: TRBJ2-7; clone size: .; V gene: TRBV5-4
CDR3 protein: CASSESTGQRGSYEQYF; CDR3 DNA: TGCGCCAGCAGTGAGTCGACAGGACAGCGGGGCTCCTACGAGCAGTACTTC; D gene: .; J gene: TRBJ2-7; clone size: few; V gene: TRBV10-1
CDR3 protein: CASSFAGRVDEQFF; CDR3 DNA: TGTGCCAGCAGCTTTGCGGGGAGGGTCGATGAGCAGTTCTTC; D gene: TRBD2; J gene: TRBJ2-1; clone size: .; V gene: TRBV7-2
CDR3 protein: CASSLAPGEKLFF; CDR3 DNA: TGTGCCAGCAGCTTGGCCCCAGGGGAAAAACTGTTTTTT; D gene: .; J gene: TRBJ1-4; clone size: .; V gene: TRBV5-5
CDR3 protein: CATSTGGEGVGTQYF; CDR3 DNA: TGTGCCACCAGTACCGGGGGGGAAGGGGTAGGTACGCAGTATTTT; D gene: TRBD2; J gene: TRBJ2-3; clone size: .; V gene: TRBV15
CDR3 protein: CASTKGGAPFPYGYTF; CDR3 DNA: TGCGCCAGCACGAAAGGGGGGGCACCGTTCCCCTATGGCTACACCTTC; D gene: .; J gene: TRBJ1-2; clone size: few; V gene: TRBV10-1
CDR3 protein: CASSEENFGAQYF; CDR3 DNA: TGTGCCAGCAGTGAAGAGAACTTCGGGGCCCAGTACTTC; D gene: .; J gene: TRBJ2-5; clone size: .; V gene: TRBV6-1